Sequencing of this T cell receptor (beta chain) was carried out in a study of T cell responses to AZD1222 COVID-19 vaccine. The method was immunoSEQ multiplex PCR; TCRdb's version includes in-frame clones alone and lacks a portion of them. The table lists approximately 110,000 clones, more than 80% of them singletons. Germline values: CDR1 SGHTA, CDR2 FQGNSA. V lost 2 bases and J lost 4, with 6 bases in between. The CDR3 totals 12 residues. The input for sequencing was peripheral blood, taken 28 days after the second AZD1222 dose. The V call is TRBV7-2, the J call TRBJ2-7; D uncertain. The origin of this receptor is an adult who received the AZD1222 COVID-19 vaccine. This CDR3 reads CASSLTLYEQYF. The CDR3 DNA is TGTGCCAGCAGCTTAACCCTATACGAGCAGTACTTC.